This note documents a single TCR beta chain sequence. What it recognizes is unknown. Germline values: CDR1 SGDLS, CDR2 YYNGEE. This CDR3 region has 16 residues. V shed 0 bases, J shed 4 bases, and the junction held 9 bases outside the gene matches. The entry originates in a study of T cell repertoires in cytomegalovirus infection. Study as a whole: As its CMV epitopes, the study selected recently identified HLA-C-restricted and well-studied HLA-B-restricted targets. CMV infection plus the matching HLA type was flagged by public TCR beta signatures. General study findings and limits: HLA-C-restricted CMV clonotypes gave the most frequent clonotype in two of eight donors. CMV carriers having the relevant HLA were flagged by cumulative public TCR beta family frequency.

MiXCR, run by TCRdb on the reads, gives a single entry per CDR3 protein. The repertoire holds under 200,000 distinct CDR3 sequences, less than 25% seen once, with 25% in the top ten. Sequencing used CD8+ T cells from cultured PBMCs, obtained from culture after CMV antigen stimulation. The gene calls are TRBV9 and TRBJ1-2; 7 bases line up with TRBD1. The clonotype was recovered from a human donor in good health (CMV status not recorded). Some clones in this sample may be carry-over from other donors' samples. DNA for the CDR3: TGTGCCAGCAGCGTAGTGGACAGGCAGGATCCCTATGGCTACACCTTC. Amino acids: CASSVVDRQDPYGYTF. Together with reference TRBV9 and TRBJ1-2, the CDR3 gives the full variable domain: DSGVTQTPKHLITATGQRVTLRCSPRSGDLSVYWYQQSLDQGLQFLIQYYNGEERAKGNILERFSAQQFPDLHSELNLSSLELGDSALYFCASSVVDRQDPYGYTFGSGTRLTVV.